This section outlines one T cell receptor (beta chain) sequence together with its context. It was during active infection that Seattle patients were enrolled and then longitudinally followed. The data are from a study of blood T cell repertoires in COVID-19. In the study overall: Acute-phase and convalescent COVID-19 samples originated in the United States, Italy and Spain. T cells, B-cell-depleted T cells, or PBMCs supplied cDNA or gDNA.

This CDR3 is built from 13 residues. Trimming took 0 bases from V and 2 from J, leaving 7 bases between them. The germline V gene encodes CDR1 GTSNPN and CDR2 SVGIG (reference sequence). Clones were sequenced by immunoSEQ multiplex PCR, and TCRdb holds only the in-frame ones, with some missing. The data contain approximately 400,000 clones, about nine tenths of them seen just once; the ten biggest clones take up 10% to 15%. Sequencing input: peripheral blood. The chain links TRBV30 to TRBJ1-2; no clear D gene. The clonotype comes from a woman aged 50 to 60 with COVID-19, enrolled during active disease. The CDR3 sequence is CAWSVSRNYGYTF. CDR3 bases: TGTGCCTGGAGTGTAAGCAGGAACTATGGCTACACCTTC.